This T cell receptor beta chain was recorded in a study of tumor and adjacent non-tumor tissue in lung cancer. TCRbeta libraries were built with three rounds of nested PCR, modified from ARM-PCR. TCRdb processed the multiplex PCR reads anew with MiXCR; each CDR3 protein has one entry. The sample includes about 66,000 distinct CDR3 sequences, roughly 72% of them seen just once. No cell sorting was done before RNA was extracted from the tissue. The CDR3 extends over 15 amino acids. The V end lost 8 bases, the J end lost 6 bases, and 22 bases lay between the germline ends. Germline loops: CDR1 MNHEY, CDR2 SVGAGI.

Sequenced: lung tumor tissue. The origin of this receptor is a man in his 60s with non-small cell lung cancer. The V gene is TRBV6-5, the J gene TRBJ1-1; D perhaps matches TRBD1 (6 bases). The CDR3 sequence: CASGHPRRGGAEAFF. In DNA, the CDR3 is TGTGCCAGCGGTCACCCCCGCAGGGGTGGGGCTGAAGCTTTCTTT.